This T cell receptor beta chain is drawn from a study of T-cell memory formation after mild COVID-19. Trimming cost V 4 bases and J 5 bases; bases outside gene matches: 14. From germline, CDR1 is SGHTA and CDR2 FQGNSA. This CDR3 is 17 amino acids long. One entry per CDR3 protein results from TCRdb running MiXCR on the 5' RACE reads. Of 350,000 to 450,000 distinct CDR3 sequences listed, around 28% were seen once; the top ten hold about 13%. This clonotype was observed a handful of times. Sequenced sample: PBMCs or a T cell subset sorted from them (not recorded which). This TCR derives from an adult woman who had mild COVID-19 (a few samples of this study predate the infection). Cell type and time point are not known. This chain connects TRBV7-2 to TRBJ2-7, with 10 bases matching TRBD2. CDR3 nucleotides: TGTGCCAGCAGCTCACTCCCCCGGGGACTAGCGATAAACGAGCAGTACTTC. As protein: CASSSLPRGLAINEQYF.